This T cell receptor (beta chain) comes out of a study of T cells expressing NK-cell markers. As for the study in general: Seven HCMV-seropositive donors and one seronegative donor made up the eight sequenced donors. Study conclusions and caveats: Whether expanded NKG2C+ T cell clones were HCMV specific stayed uncertain. The CD3+CD56-NKG2C+ fraction of a few donors was likewise dominated by these clonotypes.

A remark on this clonotype: Its antigen is unknown.

For TCR beta, cDNA was produced by 5'RACE template switching with UMIs. With the 5' RACE reads reprocessed, TCRdb shows one record per CDR3 protein and no DNA. In total, the table holds approximately 380,000 distinct CDR3 sequences. Germline assignment: CDR1 SGHVS and CDR2 FQNEAQ. The CDR3 loop spans 13 amino acids. This TCR was sampled from a man aged 18-75 years in good health. Sequencing used blood T cells: a sorted CD56 or NKG2C T cell subset, CD4+ or CD8+ T cells, or bulk PBMC T cells (not recorded which). The J gene is TRBJ2-7, the V gene TRBV7-8. The CDR3 protein is CASSNRTSYEQYF.